This TCR beta chain was identified during a study of blood T cell repertoires in COVID-19. Self-reported history from a screening survey and questionnaire set each donor's cohort. Recovered Cohort 3 donors showed two negative PCRs, clearance, or symptom resolution. Trimming at V came to 8 bases and at J to 4 bases, leaving 9 bases not matched to a gene. CDR1 is MNHEY, CDR2 SVGAGI, per germline. The CDR3 has 14 amino acids. Sequencing used immunoSEQ multiplex PCR; TCRdb keeps in-frame clones, though not all of them. The table has about 300,000 clones, over 75% seen once. The receptor comes from a man aged 25 to 40 who had recovered from COVID-19. V is TRBV6-5 and J is TRBJ1-2, with 8 positions matching TRBD1. What was sequenced was PBMCs or T cells enriched from blood (not recorded which). For the CDR3, the DNA is TGTGCCAGCGGACAGGGTGCACACCGCTATGGCTACACCTTC. Translated, it gives CASGQGAHRYGYTF.